This record covers a single T cell receptor beta chain. The target antigen is unknown. PCR was performed a second time for 7 to 11 cycles using a sample-barcoded 5' primer and a J-beta primer mix. Using its own MiXCR run on the 5' RACE reads, TCRdb lists one record per CDR3 protein. The table shows over 600,000 distinct CDR3 sequences, with about 21% occurring only once. Donation came from healthy Caucasian individuals in Russia who were aged 6 to 90. Each donor's blood draw was roughly 10 milliliters of peripheral blood. Each sample used at least 7 million PBMCs. J was trimmed by 9 bases and V by 0 bases; bases with no gene match: 10. Germline CDR1 and CDR2: SGHKS and YYEKEE (reference sequence). This CDR3 is 16 amino acids long. The sample belongs to a study of blood T cells in healthy people across ages. The study's findings and limits: In older individuals, TCR beta diversity per million T cells was lower, falling roughly linearly with age.

The chain is built from TRBV5-5 and TRBJ2-1; 9 bases match TRBD2. Sequenced material: blood. The receptor's source is a man between 65 and 79 years old in good health. CDR3 in amino acids: CASSLVAGGPSGEQFF. CDR3 coding DNA: TGTGCCAGCAGCTTGGTGGCGGGAGGGCCAAGTGGTGAGCAGTTCTTC.